The clone carrying this T cell receptor beta chain was detected a few times. Its matching antigen is unknown. This sample stems from a study of blood T cells in healthy people across ages. Trimming cost V 4 bases and J 1 base, with 9 bases left between them. Looked up from germline, CDR1 is SGHNT and CDR2 is YYREEE (reference sequence). This CDR3 is 15 amino acids long. It was with a sample-barcoded 5' primer and a J-beta primer mix that a second PCR of about 6 to 12 cycles was run. Every single cDNA molecule received a tag from a template-switch adaptor with 12 random nucleotides. TCRdb ran MiXCR on the 5' RACE reads and lists one entry per CDR3 protein. The sample gives approximately 1,000,000 distinct CDR3 sequences, under 45% of which show up once; under 20% is in the top ten. Study-wide points: Researchers said unsorted PBMCs prevented a conclusive naive versus antigen-experienced comparison.

The amount of total RNA extracted per sample was at least 5.5 micrograms. Material: blood. The clonotype originates from a woman aged 55 to 70 in good health. J is TRBJ2-6 and V is TRBV5-4; D is unresolved. CDR3 protein: CASSLQHSGANVLTF. CDR3 coding DNA: TGTGCCAGCAGCCTACAGCATTCTGGGGCCAACGTCCTGACTTTC.